A selection of T cell receptor beta chains follows, all from one sample in a study of cytomegalovirus exposure and HLA in healthy donors. TCRdb's table, derived via immunoSEQ multiplex PCR, lists solely in-frame clones and lacks some. The table lists 150,000 to 200,000 clones, approximately 81% of them singletons. Input material: PBMCs. The receptors shown here come from a woman in her late teens or twenties in good health and CMV-seropositive. CDR3s include the opening cysteine and the closing phenylalanine or tryptophan. D genes are given only for firm matches. The size of a clone is reported for some rows only, either as once, few or many, or as a class for expanded clones.

D gene: NA; V gene: TRBV7-7; clone size: once; J gene: TRBJ2-2; CDR3 DNA: TGTGCCAGCAGGTCCAGGAACACCGGGGAGCTGTTTTTT; CDR3 protein: CASRSRNTGELFF
D gene: NA; V gene: TRBV19; clone size: NA; J gene: TRBJ1-5; CDR3 DNA: TGTGCCAGTAGTATTGGAGGTAGGAGTCAGCCCCAGCATTTT; CDR3 protein: CASSIGGRSQPQHF
D gene: TRBD1; V gene: TRBV27; clone size: NA; J gene: TRBJ1-1; CDR3 DNA: TGTGCCAGCAGTCTCTACCCACAGGGGGCTATCTTTGAAGCTTTCTTT; CDR3 protein: CASSLYPQGAIFEAFF
D gene: TRBD1; V gene: TRBV27; clone size: NA; J gene: TRBJ1-2; CDR3 DNA: TGTGCCAGCAGTTCAACCCAGGGGGGCGGCTATGGCTACACCTTC; CDR3 protein: CASSSTQGGGYGYTF
D gene: NA; V gene: TRBV28; clone size: once; J gene: TRBJ1-5; CDR3 DNA: TGTGCCAGCAGCGGGGGGGGTCGGAAGCAGCCCCAGCATTTT; CDR3 protein: CASSGGGRKQPQHF
D gene: TRBD2; V gene: TRBV4-3; clone size: once; J gene: TRBJ2-1; CDR3 DNA: TGCGCCAGCAGCCAAGACCCGAGCGGGGGGGTCAATGAGCAGTTCTTC; CDR3 protein: CASSQDPSGGVNEQFF
D gene: NA; V gene: TRBV28; clone size: NA; J gene: TRBJ1-1; CDR3 DNA: TGTGCCAGCAGCCTTGGCGGCCAGAACACTGAAGCTTTCTTT; CDR3 protein: CASSLGGQNTEAFF
D gene: NA; V gene: TRBV5-4; clone size: few; J gene: TRBJ1-1; CDR3 DNA: TGTGCCAGCAGCACCAGACAGGCGAACACTGAAGCTTTCTTT; CDR3 protein: CASSTRQANTEAFF
D gene: TRBD1; V gene: TRBV30; clone size: NA; J gene: TRBJ1-3; CDR3 DNA: TGTGCCTGGGCTGCGGGACAGGCTGGAAACACCATATATTTT; CDR3 protein: CAWAAGQAGNTIYF
D gene: TRBD1; V gene: TRBV18; clone size: NA; J gene: TRBJ2-3; CDR3 DNA: TGTGCCAGCTCACCAATACAGGGGGCAGGGGATACGCAGTATTTT; CDR3 protein: CASSPIQGAGDTQYF
D gene: NA; V gene: TRBV4-3; clone size: NA; J gene: TRBJ1-1; CDR3 DNA: TGCGCCAGCAGCCCAATGGAACAGCGGGGGGTTACCACTGAAGCTTTCTTT; CDR3 protein: CASSPMEQRGVTTEAFF
D gene: NA; V gene: TRBV7-7; clone size: NA; J gene: TRBJ2-3; CDR3 DNA: TGTGCTAGCAGCCCCGGGGTTGGGGATACGCAGTATTTT; CDR3 protein: CASSPGVGDTQYF
D gene: TRBD2; V gene: TRBV23-1; clone size: few; J gene: TRBJ2-5; CDR3 DNA: TGCGCCAGCAGCCGGGGTGCTACGGCGGGGGTCAATAATGAGACCCAGTACTTC; CDR3 protein: CASSRGATAGVNNETQYF
D gene: NA; V gene: TRBV28; clone size: NA; J gene: TRBJ2-7; CDR3 DNA: TGTGCCAGCAGCTTCGGGCCGTCAGGGGCGATGAACGAGCAGTACTTC; CDR3 protein: CASSFGPSGAMNEQYF
D gene: NA; V gene: TRBV6-1; clone size: NA; J gene: TRBJ1-1; CDR3 DNA: TGTGCCAGCAGTGTCGGCCCAGAGGGCACTGAAGCTTTCTTT; CDR3 protein: CASSVGPEGTEAFF
D gene: NA; V gene: TRBV7-9; clone size: NA; J gene: TRBJ2-1; CDR3 DNA: TGTGCCAGCAGCTTAGTCTTCAATGAGCAGTTCTTC; CDR3 protein: CASSLVFNEQFF
D gene: TRBD2; V gene: TRBV11-3; clone size: NA; J gene: TRBJ2-1; CDR3 DNA: TGTGCCAGCAGCAAATTACTAGCGGGGGGGCGGAATGAGCAGTTCTTC; CDR3 protein: CASSKLLAGGRNEQFF
D gene: TRBD1; V gene: TRBV6-4; clone size: few; J gene: TRBJ2-1; CDR3 DNA: TGTGCCAGCAGCGAGACAGGGTTGGAGGAGCAGTTCTTC; CDR3 protein: CASSETGLEEQFF
D gene: TRBD2; V gene: TRBV28; clone size: NA; J gene: TRBJ2-7; CDR3 DNA: TGTGCCAGCAGTAGCGGGGGATCGGATGCCTACGAGCAGTACTTC; CDR3 protein: CASSSGGSDAYEQYF
D gene: NA; V gene: TRBV2; clone size: NA; J gene: TRBJ1-6; CDR3 DNA: TGTGCCAGCAGTCAGACAGTTAATAATTCACCCCTCCACTTT; CDR3 protein: CASSQTVNNSPLHF
D gene: TRBD1; V gene: TRBV5-1; clone size: NA; J gene: TRBJ1-4; CDR3 DNA: TGCGCCAGCAGCTCAGCCGGACAGGGTAATGAAAAACTGTTTTTT; CDR3 protein: CASSSAGQGNEKLFF
D gene: TRBD1; V gene: TRBV6-5; clone size: NA; J gene: TRBJ1-5; CDR3 DNA: TGTGCCAGCAGTTACGAGGGGGCGAGTCAGCCCCAGCATTTT; CDR3 protein: CASSYEGASQPQHF
D gene: TRBD1; V gene: TRBV19; clone size: NA; J gene: TRBJ2-7; CDR3 DNA: TGTGCCAGTAAATCCGGGACAGGTGTCTCCTACGAGCAGTACTTC; CDR3 protein: CASKSGTGVSYEQYF
D gene: NA; V gene: TRBV12-2; clone size: NA; J gene: TRBJ2-5; CDR3 DNA: TGTGCAAGTCGCACCCGGGGGTTAGAGACCCAGTACTTC; CDR3 protein: CASRTRGLETQYF
D gene: NA; V gene: TRBV19; clone size: NA; J gene: TRBJ1-3; CDR3 DNA: TGTGCCAGTAGTATTAGACAGGCGCTCTCTGGAAACACCATATATTTT; CDR3 protein: CASSIRQALSGNTIYF
D gene: TRBD1; V gene: TRBV30; clone size: NA; J gene: TRBJ1-6; CDR3 DNA: TGTGCCTGGGGGGACAGTAATTCACCCCTCCACTTT; CDR3 protein: CAWGDSNSPLHF
D gene: TRBD1; V gene: TRBV5-1; clone size: NA; J gene: TRBJ1-1; CDR3 DNA: TGCGCCAGCAGCGTGGTACCCCTCGGCGGGCAGGGGGGCATGAACACTGAAGCTTTCTTT; CDR3 protein: CASSVVPLGGQGGMNTEAFF
D gene: NA; V gene: TRBV7-3; clone size: NA; J gene: TRBJ2-1; CDR3 DNA: TGTGCCAGCAGCCTCTCCCAGGGAAGAAGGGGAAATGAGCAGTTCTTC; CDR3 protein: CASSLSQGRRGNEQFF
D gene: NA; V gene: TRBV13; clone size: NA; J gene: TRBJ1-4; CDR3 DNA: TGTGCCAGCACCTATTTAAGGGGTGAAAAACTGTTTTTT; CDR3 protein: CASTYLRGEKLFF
D gene: NA; V gene: TRBV4-2; clone size: NA; J gene: TRBJ2-1; CDR3 DNA: TGTGCCAGCAGCCAAGATGGGCGGGGCAATGAGCAGTTCTTC; CDR3 protein: CASSQDGRGNEQFF
D gene: NA; V gene: TRBV5-6; clone size: NA; J gene: TRBJ2-4; CDR3 DNA: TGTGCCAGCAGCTTGGGGACAGTAAAAAACATTCAGTACTTC; CDR3 protein: CASSLGTVKNIQYF
D gene: TRBD1; V gene: TRBV4-2; clone size: NA; J gene: TRBJ1-4; CDR3 DNA: TGTGCCAGCAGCCAAGTGCAGGGGGCAAATGGGGAAAAACTGTTTTTT; CDR3 protein: CASSQVQGANGEKLFF
D gene: NA; V gene: TRBV4-2; clone size: once; J gene: TRBJ1-6; CDR3 DNA: TGTGCCAGCAGCCAAGACCCAGGGGCAGGAGGATCACCCCTCCACTTT; CDR3 protein: CASSQDPGAGGSPLHF
D gene: TRBD2; V gene: TRBV6-1; clone size: NA; J gene: TRBJ2-1; CDR3 DNA: TGTGCCAGCAGTGAGGGACTAGCGGGGGGGCGATCAGGAGATGAGCAGTTCTTC; CDR3 protein: CASSEGLAGGRSGDEQFF
D gene: TRBD1; V gene: TRBV5-1; clone size: NA; J gene: TRBJ2-7; CDR3 DNA: TGCGCCAGCAGCTTGGGACAGGGAAGTTTGATCGAGCAGTACTTC; CDR3 protein: CASSLGQGSLIEQYF
D gene: TRBD2; V gene: TRBV27; clone size: NA; J gene: TRBJ2-1; CDR3 DNA: TGTGCCAGCAGTTTAGACGCCGCGGGGGGCCCGGAGCAGTTCTTC; CDR3 protein: CASSLDAAGGPEQFF